This TCR beta chain was captured in a study of T cell responses to AZD1222 COVID-19 vaccine. Study observations and caveats: Distributed over spike, vaccine-associated CD4 TCRs predominated at 160-218 and 743-854. Clonal diversity was possibly underestimated; the donors were predominantly white British and more often female. Spike-specific TCR breadth rose after two AZD1222 doses, and depth rose as well.

Comment on this clone: Antigen unknown.

Profiling relied on immunoSEQ multiplex PCR, and the TCRdb table lists in-frame clones only, not all of them. The sample has tens of thousands of clones, roughly 89% seen once. Germline CDR1 is MNHEY and CDR2 is SVGEGT. The CDR3 extends over 17 amino acids. With 5 bases clipped from V and 0 bases from J, the junction kept 7 bases outside the gene matches. Pooled together were second doses at about 4 or about 12 weeks. The origin of this receptor is an adult who received the AZD1222 COVID-19 vaccine. Sequenced material: peripheral blood, taken 28 days after the second AZD1222 dose. This rearrangement joins TRBV6-2 or TRBV6-3 to TRBJ1-1; TRBD1 aligns across 12 bases. CDR3 in DNA: TGTGCCAGCAGTAAGGGGACAGGGGGCTTCGTGAACACTGAAGCTTTCTTT. Amino acids: CASSKGTGGFVNTEAFF.